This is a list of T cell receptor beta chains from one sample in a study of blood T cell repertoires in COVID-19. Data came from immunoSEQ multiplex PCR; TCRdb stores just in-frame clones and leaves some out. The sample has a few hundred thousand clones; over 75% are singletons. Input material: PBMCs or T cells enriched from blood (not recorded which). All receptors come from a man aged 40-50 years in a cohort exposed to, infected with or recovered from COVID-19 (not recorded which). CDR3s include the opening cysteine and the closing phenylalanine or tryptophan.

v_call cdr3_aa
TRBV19 CASSTAPGDAANTGELFF
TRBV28 CASSKVGGSEPKNIQYF
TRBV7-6 CASSGTSGRGKTQYF
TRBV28 CASRPRGSGNTIYF
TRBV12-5 CASGLAISGRANEQFF
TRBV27 CASSPRQGMNTEAFF
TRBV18 CASSPGQNTEAFF
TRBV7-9 CASSGTSGSPLHF
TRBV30 CAWSEKGPGGRSYGYTF
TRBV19 CASSNRVQETQYF
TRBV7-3 CASSLTTRNTGELFF
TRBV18 CASSPRQGAEETQYF
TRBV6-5 CASRAGERQPQHF
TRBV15 CATKVGRAETGELFF
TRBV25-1 CASSESPQGAREQFF
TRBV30 CASPGQGENYGYTF
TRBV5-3 CARSPRAGALTDTQYF
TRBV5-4 CASRPMEGNYEQYF
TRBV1 CTSSRDGSGANVLTF
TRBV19 CASSMVDNMNTEAFF
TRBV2 CASTRQGLDTEAFF
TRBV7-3 CASSLRGDTEAFF
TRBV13 CASSLGVGQGTHTDTQYF
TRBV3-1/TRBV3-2 CASSQGTGGYGYTF
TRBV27 CASSRLGTDTQYF
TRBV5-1 CASSLMGARDTGELFF
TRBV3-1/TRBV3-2 CASSQRGTNEKLFF
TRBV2 CASSGPRGAGANVLTF
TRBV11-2 CASSSSGRFNEQFF
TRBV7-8 CASSSGQPLTDTQYF
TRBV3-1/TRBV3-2 CASSLRWGNGEKLFF
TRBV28 CASSGLGQSYEQYF
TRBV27 CASIGRGMNTEAFF
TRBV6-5 CASRPGQGRNQPQHF
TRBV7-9 CAGQLDSYNEQFF
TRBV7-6 CASSLVQGLNTGELFF
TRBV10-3 CAISEVGGSSYEQYF
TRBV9 CASSLGTSGRAKNIQYF
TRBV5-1 CASSMGQAGAGYTF
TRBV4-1 CASSHPHRDSKRTQYF
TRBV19 CASKLNRGTNEKLFF
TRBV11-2 CASSLNSRTDTQYF
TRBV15 CATSRGDTVGELFF
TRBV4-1 CASSQDRAGINNEQFF
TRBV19 CASRSGDRGTEAFF
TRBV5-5 CASSLQVGWNTEAFF
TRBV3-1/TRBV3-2 CASMQGLTDTQYF